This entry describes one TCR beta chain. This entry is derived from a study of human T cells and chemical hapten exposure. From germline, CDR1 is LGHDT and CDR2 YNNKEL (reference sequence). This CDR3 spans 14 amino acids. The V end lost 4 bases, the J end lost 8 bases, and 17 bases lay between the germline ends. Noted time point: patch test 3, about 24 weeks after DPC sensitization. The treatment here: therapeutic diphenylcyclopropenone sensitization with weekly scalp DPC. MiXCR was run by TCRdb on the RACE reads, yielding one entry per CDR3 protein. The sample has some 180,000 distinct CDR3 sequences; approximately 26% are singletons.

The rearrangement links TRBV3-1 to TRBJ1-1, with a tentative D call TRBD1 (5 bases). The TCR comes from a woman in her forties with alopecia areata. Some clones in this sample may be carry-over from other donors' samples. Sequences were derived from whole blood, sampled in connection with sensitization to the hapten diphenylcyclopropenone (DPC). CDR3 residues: CASSLTLETAEAFF. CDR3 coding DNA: TGTGCCAGCAGCCTTACCCTAGAGACAGCAGAAGCTTTCTTT.